A selection of T cell receptor beta chains follows, all from one sample in a study of human T cells and chemical hapten exposure. TCRdb reprocessed the RACE reads with MiXCR, giving one entry per CDR3 protein. The data show roughly 200,000 distinct CDR3 sequences, with about 25% seen just once and roughly 2.3% held by the top ten. Sequencing used whole blood, obtained in connection with sensitization to the hapten diphenylcyclopropenone (DPC). The receptors were gathered from a woman aged 40 to 50 with alopecia areata. Some clones in this sample may be carry-over from other donors' samples. Each CDR3 is given with its conserved first and last residue. A D gene is named only where the DNA matches it firmly. The size of a clone is reported for some rows only, either as once, few or many, or as a class for expanded clones.

d_call	cdr3_length	v_call	j_call	clone_size	cdr3_aa	cdr3_nt
NA	14	TRBV21-1	TRBJ2-7	few	CASSNLALYYEQYF	TGTGCCAGCAGCAATCTAGCTCTTTACTACGAGCAGTACTTC
TRBD1	18	TRBV15	TRBJ1-5	NA	CATSRDPYGQGASQPQHF	TGTGCCACCAGCAGAGACCCTTACGGACAGGGGGCTTCGCAGCCCCAGCATTTT
NA	14	TRBV20-1	TRBJ1-5	NA	CSARAIQGNQPQHF	TGCAGTGCTAGAGCCATTCAGGGTAATCAGCCCCAGCATTTT
NA	16	TRBV20-1	TRBJ2-7	NA	CSARDTGPKSSYEQYF	TGCAGTGCTAGAGATACAGGACCGAAGAGCTCCTACGAGCAGTACTTC
TRBD2	15	TRBV7-8	TRBJ2-1	NA	CASSGEAGPYNEQFF	TGTGCCAGCAGCGGAGAAGCGGGGCCCTACAATGAGCAGTTCTTC
NA	17	TRBV5-5	TRBJ1-2	NA	CASSLGVRQPANYGYTF	TGTGCCAGCAGCTTGGGGGTTCGACAGCCGGCCAACTATGGCTACACCTTC
NA	15	TRBV4-3	TRBJ2-1	few	CASSQYAIAAPEQFF	TGCGCCAGCAGCCAATACGCCATAGCTGCCCCAGAGCAGTTCTTC
NA	15	TRBV24-1	TRBJ2-2	NA	CAVNRGDGNTGELFF	TGTGCCGTAAACCGCGGCGATGGAAACACCGGGGAGCTGTTTTTT
TRBD1	16	TRBV27	TRBJ2-5	NA	CASAWQSGTAQETQYF	TGTGCCAGCGCTTGGCAATCAGGGACAGCACAAGAGACCCAGTACTTC
TRBD2	16	TRBV20-1	TRBJ2-5	few	CSARGLAGGPEKTQYF	TGCAGTGCTAGAGGTTTAGCGGGAGGACCCGAGAAGACCCAGTACTTC
NA	14	TRBV12-3/TRBV12-4	TRBJ1-6	few	CASSLGAGNSPLHF	TGTGCCAGCAGTTTAGGCGCCGGGAATTCACCCCTCCACTTT
TRBD2	15	TRBV2	TRBJ2-3	few	CASRRLAGGTDTQYF	TGTGCCAGCAGAAGACTAGCGGGAGGCACAGATACGCAGTATTTT
TRBD2	15	TRBV7-2	TRBJ2-7	NA	CASSLEGGSSYEQYF	TGTGCCAGCAGCTTAGAGGGCGGGAGCTCCTACGAGCAGTACTTC
TRBD1	15	TRBV5-5	TRBJ1-5	NA	CASSFDGQGRQPQHF	TGTGCCAGCAGCTTTGATGGACAGGGCAGGCAGCCCCAGCATTTT
NA	15	TRBV11-2	TRBJ2-2	NA	CASSLTGAGGGELFF	TGTGCCAGCAGCTTAACTGGGGCAGGAGGCGGGGAGCTGTTTTTT
TRBD2	15	TRBV9	TRBJ2-3	NA	CASSLTSGSGDTQYF	TGTGCCAGCAGTCTCACTAGCGGGAGTGGAGATACGCAGTATTTT
NA	13	TRBV7-9	TRBJ1-2	NA	CASSQGVRGGYTF	TGTGCCAGCAGCCAGGGCGTGAGGGGTGGCTACACCTTC
NA	14	TRBV5-1	TRBJ2-5	few	CASSQDPNQETQYF	TGCGCCAGCAGCCAGGACCCAAACCAAGAGACCCAGTACTTC
TRBD1	15	TRBV6-5	TRBJ2-7	NA	CASSLATGPSYEQYF	TGTGCCAGCAGTTTGGCGACAGGGCCCTCCTACGAGCAGTACTTC
TRBD1	14	TRBV30	TRBJ1-1	NA	CAWGNRGLPTEAFF	TGTGCCTGGGGTAACAGGGGGCTGCCCACTGAAGCTTTCTTT
NA	14	TRBV12-3/TRBV12-4	TRBJ1-2	NA	CASSSRFLGYGYTF	TGTGCCAGCAGTTCGCGGTTCCTCGGATATGGCTACACCTTC
NA	13	TRBV6-5	TRBJ2-3	NA	CASSMGPRDLTYF	TGTGCCAGCAGTATGGGACCCCGGGACCTCACGTATTTT
TRBD2	16	TRBV6-1	TRBJ2-3	few	CASSEASGGSTDTQYF	TGTGCCAGCAGTGAAGCGTCGGGAGGGAGCACAGATACGCAGTATTTT
TRBD2	15	TRBV7-2	TRBJ2-1	few	CASSLGLAGADEQFF	TGTGCCAGCAGCTTAGGGCTAGCGGGAGCGGATGAGCAGTTCTTC
NA	14	TRBV12-3/TRBV12-4	TRBJ1-5	NA	CASSSRTISQPQHF	TGTGCCAGCAGTTCCAGGACAATTAGTCAGCCCCAGCATTTT
NA	13	TRBV2	TRBJ2-7	NA	CASDKGLSYEQYF	TGTGCCTCCGACAAAGGGCTGAGCTACGAGCAGTACTTC
NA	14	TRBV28	TRBJ1-3	few	CASTLSASGNTIYF	TGTGCCAGCACCCTAAGCGCATCTGGAAACACCATATATTTT
NA	12	TRBV12-3/TRBV12-4	TRBJ2-1	few	CASSSMIYEQFF	TGTGCCAGCAGTTCAATGATCTATGAGCAGTTCTTC
TRBD1	13	TRBV5-8	TRBJ1-2	NA	CASSPDRGGGYNF	TGTGCCAGCAGCCCCGACAGGGGCGGTGGCTACAACTTC
TRBD2	16	TRBV2	TRBJ2-5	NA	CASNTGTSGRRETQYF	TGTGCCAGCAATACCGGGACTAGCGGGAGGAGAGAGACCCAGTACTTC
NA	14	TRBV5-4	TRBJ2-7	few	CASSHRQSVYEQYF	TGTGCCAGCAGCCACCGACAGAGCGTCTACGAGCAGTACTTC
TRBD1	14	TRBV30	TRBJ1-5	many	CAWSSGTGFLTQHF	TGTGCCTGGAGTTCAGGGACAGGCTTTCTGACCCAGCATTTT
TRBD2	15	TRBV5-6	TRBJ2-1	few	CASSPRGSGKYEQFF	TGTGCCAGCAGCCCTCGTGGAAGCGGGAAGTATGAGCAGTTCTTC
NA	14	TRBV28	TRBJ1-2	NA	CASLGNGSLEGYTF	TGTGCCAGCCTCGGTAACGGATCTTTAGAAGGCTACACCTTC
TRBD2	16	TRBV20-1	TRBJ2-7	NA	CSANAGTSGPSYEQYF	TGCAGTGCTAACGCCGGGACTAGCGGCCCATCCTACGAGCAGTACTTC
NA	13	TRBV7-2	TRBJ1-1	few	CASSLGGRGEAFF	TGTGCCAGCAGCTTAGGGGGGAGAGGGGAAGCTTTCTTT
TRBD1	16	TRBV10-3	TRBJ2-3	NA	CAISEHPGQRTDTQYF	TGTGCCATCAGTGAACACCCGGGACAGCGCACAGATACGCAGTATTTT
TRBD2	15	TRBV20-1	TRBJ2-2	few	CSAYGLGGSAGELFF	TGCAGTGCCTACGGACTAGGCGGGAGCGCCGGGGAGCTGTTTTTT
NA	12	TRBV7-9	TRBJ2-1	few	CASSRDGTGQFF	TGTGCCAGCAGTCGGGACGGCACGGGGCAGTTCTTC
NA	12	TRBV12-3/TRBV12-4	TRBJ1-2	NA	CASSLGPSGYTF	TGTGCCAGCAGCCTGGGTCCGAGTGGCTACACCTTC
NA	14	TRBV27	TRBJ2-2	NA	CASSLSGLHGELFF	TGTGCCAGCAGTTTATCGGGCCTACACGGGGAGCTGTTTTTT
NA	13	TRBV29-1	TRBJ1-1	few	CSVVGFMNTEAFF	TGCAGCGTTGTAGGTTTTATGAACACTGAAGCTTTCTTT
TRBD1	15	TRBV27	TRBJ1-5	many	CASSLGQGPNQPQHF	TGTGCCAGCAGCTTGGGACAGGGCCCAAATCAGCCCCAGCATTTT
NA	18	TRBV4-1	TRBJ2-1	few	CASSHEPMHRSSYNEQFF	TGCGCCAGCAGCCATGAGCCGATGCATAGGAGCTCCTACAATGAGCAGTTCTTC
TRBD1	14	TRBV18	TRBJ2-7	NA	CASSPGTDSYEQYF	TGTGCCAGCTCACCCGGGACAGACTCCTACGAGCAGTACTTC
NA	13	TRBV7-2	TRBJ2-7	NA	CASSPLSFYEQYF	TGTGCCAGCAGCCCTCTCAGTTTCTACGAGCAGTACTTC
NA	14	TRBV7-9	TRBJ1-1	few	CASSLEVRNTEAFF	TGTGCCAGCAGCTTAGAAGTACGAAACACTGAAGCTTTCTTT
TRBD1	14	TRBV24-1	TRBJ2-1	few	CATSEANRGDEQFF	TGTGCCACCAGTGAAGCTAACAGGGGAGATGAGCAGTTCTTC
NA	13	TRBV7-2	TRBJ2-1	NA	CASSPRTGDEQFF	TGTGCCAGCAGCCCACGGACTGGCGATGAGCAGTTCTTC
TRBD2	16	TRBV5-1	TRBJ2-1	few	CASSLDGGRTYNEQFF	TGCGCCAGCAGCTTGGACGGCGGGAGGACTTACAATGAGCAGTTCTTC
TRBD2	16	TRBV12-3/TRBV12-4	TRBJ2-1	NA	CASSFWGGGNYNEQFF	TGTGCCAGCAGTTTTTGGGGCGGGGGGAACTACAATGAGCAGTTCTTC
NA	14	TRBV20-1	TRBJ1-5	NA	CSARRGGRDQPQHF	TGCAGTGCTAGAAGGGGTGGTAGAGATCAGCCCCAGCATTTT
TRBD1	16	TRBV10-3	TRBJ2-4	NA	CAISDDRGQEKNIQYF	TGTGCCATCAGTGATGACAGGGGGCAGGAGAAAAACATTCAGTACTTC
NA	12	TRBV20-1	TRBJ2-1	few	CSAAHPSSEQFF	TGCAGTGCTGCGCACCCTTCCAGCGAGCAGTTCTTC
NA	13	TRBV6-1	TRBJ2-1	NA	CASSEFKAREQFF	TGTGCCAGCAGTGAATTTAAGGCCCGCGAGCAGTTCTTC
TRBD1	15	TRBV27	TRBJ2-2	NA	CASSFTGGHTGELFF	TGTGCCAGCAGTTTTACAGGGGGCCACACCGGGGAGCTGTTTTTT
TRBD1	14	TRBV12-3/TRBV12-4	TRBJ1-4	NA	CASSLGDRGEKLFF	TGTGCCAGCAGTTTAGGGGACAGGGGTGAAAAACTGTTTTTT